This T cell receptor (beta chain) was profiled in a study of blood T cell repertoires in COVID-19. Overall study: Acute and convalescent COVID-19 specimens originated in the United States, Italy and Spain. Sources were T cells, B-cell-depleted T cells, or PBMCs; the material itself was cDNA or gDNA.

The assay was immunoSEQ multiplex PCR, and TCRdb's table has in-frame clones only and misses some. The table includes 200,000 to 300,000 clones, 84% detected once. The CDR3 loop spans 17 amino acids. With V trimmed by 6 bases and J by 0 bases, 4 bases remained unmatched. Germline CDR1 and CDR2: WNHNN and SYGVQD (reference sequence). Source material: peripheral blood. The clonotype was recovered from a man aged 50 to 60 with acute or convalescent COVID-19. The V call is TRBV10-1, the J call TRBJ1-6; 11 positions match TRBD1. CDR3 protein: CASSAGTGGSYNSPLHF. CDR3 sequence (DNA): TGCGCCAGCAGCGCCGGGACAGGGGGCTCCTATAATTCACCCCTCCACTTT.